These 13 T cell receptor beta chains share one sample of origin, sequenced in a study of blood T cell repertoires in COVID-19. Assay used: immunoSEQ multiplex PCR; TCRdb lists only in-frame clones, some missing. The table includes a few hundred thousand clones, 90% detected once. The sample consisted of peripheral blood. Receptors originate from a woman in her sixties with COVID-19, enrolled during active disease.

The V call is TRBV5-6, the J call TRBJ2-3, with 12 bases fitting TRBD2. This CDR3 has 16 amino acids. Germline loops: CDR1 SGHDT, CDR2 YYEEEE. With 3 bases clipped from V and 4 bases from J, the junction kept 6 bases outside the gene matches. The chain's CDR3 is CASSWGLAGGPDTQYF. The CDR3 DNA sequence: TGTGCCAGCAGCTGGGGCCTAGCGGGGGGGCCAGATACGCAGTATTTT. The variable domain in full, completed from reference TRBV5-6 and TRBJ2-3, reads DAGVTQSPTHLIKTRGQQVTLRCSPKSGHDTVSWYQQALGQGPQFIFQYYEEEERQRGNFPDRFSGHQFPNYSSELNVNALLLGDSALYLCASSWGLAGGPDTQYFGPGTRLTVL.

This chain joins TRBV30 and TRBJ1-1; D call uncertain. The CDR3 is made up of 14 amino acids. V lost 0 bases and J 0 bases, leaving 8 bases between the germline ends. CDR1 and CDR2 from the germline V gene are GTSNPN and SVGIG (reference sequence). CDR3 bases: TGTGCCTGGAGTGTAACAGAAATGAACACTGAAGCTTTCTTT. Translated, it gives CAWSVTEMNTEAFF.

This chain's CDR3 is CASSPGGRHNEKLFF. The CDR3, as DNA: TGCGCCAGCAGCCCCGGAGGGAGACATAATGAAAAACTGTTTTTT. This chain joins TRBV5-1 and TRBJ1-4; no reliable D call. The CDR3 runs to 15 residues. Trimming took 4 bases from V and 4 from J, leaving 14 bases between them. CDR1 is SGHRS, CDR2 YFSETQ, per germline.

The chain employs TRBV19 and TRBJ1-2, with TRBD1 as a possible D gene (6 bases). V was clipped by 5 bases and J by 1 base, with 14 bases between them. CDR3 size: 15 residues. Germline-derived CDR1 and CDR2 are LNHDA and SQIVND (reference sequence). The CDR3 coding sequence is TGTGCCAGTAGTGGGGGCGTTCGGGGTAACTATGGCTACACCTTC. This codes for CASSGGVRGNYGYTF.

The V call is TRBV7-2, the J call TRBJ2-7, with 11 bases identical to TRBD2. The CDR3 extends over 15 amino acids. Germline V gene sequence: CDR1 SGHTA, CDR2 FQGNSA. With 4 bases clipped from V and 4 bases from J, the junction kept 6 bases outside the gene matches. This CDR3 is CASSSSSGGIYEQYF. The CDR3 DNA is TGTGCCAGCAGCTCATCTAGCGGGGGGATTTACGAGCAGTACTTC.

This clone was counted a single time. V and J are TRBV5-1 and TRBJ2-6; the D gene is possibly TRBD1 (6 bases). CDR1 and CDR2 (germline): SGHRS, YFSETQ. V lost 3 bases to trimming and J lost 0 bases, with 13 bases between them. This CDR3 comprises 17 residues. In nucleotides, the CDR3 is TGCGCCAGCAGCTCCGGACCAGGGGCCTCTGGGGCCAACGTCCTGACTTTC. Translated, it gives CASSSGPGASGANVLTF. Looking up the rest from reference TRBV5-1 and TRBJ2-6 gives the full variable domain: KAGVTQTPRYLIKTRGQQVTLSCSPISGHRSVSWYQQTPGQGLQFLFEYFSETQRNKGNFPGRFSGRQFSNSRSEMNVSTLELGDSALYLCASSSGPGASGANVLTFGAGSRLTVL.

V gene TRBV7-2 combines with J gene TRBJ1-1; perhaps TRBD1 as D (5 bases). The germline V gene encodes CDR1 SGHTA and CDR2 FQGNSA. The CDR3 spans 14 residues. With 7 bases removed from V and 2 bases from J, the gap between germline ends came to 14 bases. CDR3 in amino acids: CASTKPTANTEAFF. The CDR3 nucleotides read TGTGCCAGCACCAAACCGACAGCTAACACTGAAGCTTTCTTT.

This chain links TRBV6-5 with TRBJ1-5; D gene unclear. V gave up 2 bases and J gave up 2 bases, with 10 bases separating them. The CDR3 contains 15 residues. The germline V gene has CDR1 MNHEY and CDR2 SVGAGI. The CDR3 DNA reads TGTGCCAGCAGTTACAGCCATTTAGGCAATCAGCCCCAGCATTTT. It translates to CASSYSHLGNQPQHF.

The chain recombines TRBV10-3 with TRBJ1-5; D is possibly TRBD1 (5 bases). Per the germline V gene, CDR1 is ENHRY and CDR2 is SYGVKD. This CDR3 spans 14 amino acids. V was pared by 2 bases and J by 0 bases, with 5 bases between. This chain's CDR3 is CAISEDSSNQPQHF. The CDR3 DNA is TGTGCCATCAGTGAGGACAGTAGCAATCAGCCCCAGCATTTT.

This rearrangement joins TRBV6-5 to TRBJ1-1, with a weak D call TRBD1 (6 bases). V shed 7 bases and J shed 5 bases, with 17 bases lying between them. Germline-derived CDR1 and CDR2 are MNHEY and SVGAGI. The CDR3 totals 14 residues. In DNA, the CDR3 is TGTGCCAGCAAAATCAGAGTCCAGGGGACTGAAGCTTTCTTT. Protein: CASKIRVQGTEAFF.

This clone came up once. The chain employs TRBV7-2 and TRBJ1-2; possible D gene TRBD1, 5 bases. The CDR3 is 13 residues long. V was cut by 10 bases and J by 3 bases, with 15 bases left in between. CDR1 and CDR2 (germline): SGHTA, FQGNSA. In DNA form, the CDR3 reads TGTGCCACCGACCGAGGAGGGGACTATGGCTACACCTTC. This sequence encodes CATDRGGDYGYTF.

This chain uses TRBV10-3 with TRBJ1-2; D unclear. Germline CDR1 and CDR2: ENHRY and SYGVKD. V lost 4 bases and J lost 6, with 12 bases in between. The CDR3 consists of 13 residues. The CDR3 DNA reads TGTGCCATCAGTGGGATGCAGCGGGATGGCTACACCTTC. Amino acid sequence: CAISGMQRDGYTF.

The V call is TRBV18, the J call TRBJ1-5; D not resolved. CDR1 and CDR2 from the germline V gene are KGHSH and LQKENI. The CDR3 has 15 residues. V lost 6 bases and J 1 base, leaving 13 bases between the germline ends. The CDR3 spells CASSYGWASNQPQHF. The CDR3 DNA follows: TGTGCCAGCTCGTACGGCTGGGCAAGCAATCAGCCCCAGCATTTT.